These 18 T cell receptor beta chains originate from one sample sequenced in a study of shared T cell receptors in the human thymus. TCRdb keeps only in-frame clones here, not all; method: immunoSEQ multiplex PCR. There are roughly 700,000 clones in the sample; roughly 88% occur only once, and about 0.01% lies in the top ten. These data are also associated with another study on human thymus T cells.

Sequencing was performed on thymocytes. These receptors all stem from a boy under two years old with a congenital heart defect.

The DNA for the CDR3 is TGCGCCAGCAGCCAACCTCCTAGGGGTGAGCAGTTCTTC. Translated, it gives CASSQPPRGEQFF. The chain couples TRBV4-1 to TRBJ2-1; tentatively, D is TRBD1 (5 bases). Between the trimmed V and J ends, which lost 2 bases and 9 bases, there was a span of 11 bases. The germline V gene has CDR1 MGHRA and CDR2 YSYEKL. The CDR3 has 13 residues.

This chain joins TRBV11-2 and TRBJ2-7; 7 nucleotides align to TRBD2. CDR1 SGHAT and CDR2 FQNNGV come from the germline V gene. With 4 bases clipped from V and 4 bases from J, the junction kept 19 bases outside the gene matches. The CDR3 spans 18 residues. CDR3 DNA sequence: TGTGCCAGCAGCTCACCGAGACCCCGGGACGGGAGGCGGTACGAGCAGTACTTC. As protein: CASSSPRPRDGRRYEQYF.

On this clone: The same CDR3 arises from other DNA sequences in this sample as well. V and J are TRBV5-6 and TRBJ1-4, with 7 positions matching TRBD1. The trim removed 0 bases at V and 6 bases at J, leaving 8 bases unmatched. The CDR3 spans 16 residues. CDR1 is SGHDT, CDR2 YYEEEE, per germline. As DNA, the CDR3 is TGTGCCAGCAGCTTGGCCACCACAGGGGTGGATGAAAAACTGTTTTTT. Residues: CASSLATTGVDEKLFF. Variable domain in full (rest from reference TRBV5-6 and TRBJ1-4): DAGVTQSPTHLIKTRGQQVTLRCSPKSGHDTVSWYQQALGQGPQFIFQYYEEEERQRGNFPDRFSGHQFPNYSSELNVNALLLGDSALYLCASSLATTGVDEKLFFGSGTQLSVL.

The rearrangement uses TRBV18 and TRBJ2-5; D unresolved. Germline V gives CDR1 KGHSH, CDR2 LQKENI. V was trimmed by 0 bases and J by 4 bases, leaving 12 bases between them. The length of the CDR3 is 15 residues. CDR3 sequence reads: CASSPPPRLGETQYF. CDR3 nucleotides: TGTGCCAGCTCACCACCGCCCAGGTTGGGAGAGACCCAGTACTTC.

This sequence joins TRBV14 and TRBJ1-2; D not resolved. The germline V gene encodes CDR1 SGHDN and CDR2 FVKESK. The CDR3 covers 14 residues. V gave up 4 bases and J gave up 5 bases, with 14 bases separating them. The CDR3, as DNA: TGTGCCAGCAGCCCTAGAGAGGGATGGTATGGCTACACCTTC. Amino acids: CASSPREGWYGYTF. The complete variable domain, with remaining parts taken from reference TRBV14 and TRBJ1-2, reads EAGVTQFPSHSVIEKGQTVTLRCDPISGHDNLYWYRRVMGKEIKFLLHFVKESKQDESGMPNNRFLAERTGGTYSTLKVQPAELEDSGVYFCASSPREGWYGYTFGSGTRLTVV.

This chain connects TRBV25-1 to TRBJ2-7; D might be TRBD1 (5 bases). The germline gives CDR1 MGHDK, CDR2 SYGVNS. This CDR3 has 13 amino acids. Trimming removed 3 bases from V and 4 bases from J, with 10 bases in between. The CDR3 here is CASSDEKGYEQYF. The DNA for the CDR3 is TGTGCCAGCAGTGATGAGAAGGGGTACGAGCAGTACTTC.

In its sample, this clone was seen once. CDR3 in DNA: TGCGCCAGCAGCCGGTGGACAGAGAGCAATCAGCCCCAGCATTTT. Translating it yields CASSRWTESNQPQHF. This sequence joins TRBV4-1 and TRBJ1-5, with D possibly TRBD1 on 6 matching bases. There are 15 residues in the CDR3. The V gene's germline CDR1 is MGHRA and CDR2 YSYEKL. V lost 4 bases and J lost 1, with 11 bases in between.

The CDR3 bases are TGTGCCAGCAGTTTTGCGCTTTCCTACAATGAGCAGTTCTTC. Its translation is CASSFALSYNEQFF. The chain recombines TRBV27 with TRBJ2-1; D is unclear. The CDR3 totals 14 residues. The V gene lost 3 bases and the J gene lost 1 base, with 7 bases spanning the gap. Germline V CDR1 and CDR2: MNHEY, SMNVEV (reference sequence).

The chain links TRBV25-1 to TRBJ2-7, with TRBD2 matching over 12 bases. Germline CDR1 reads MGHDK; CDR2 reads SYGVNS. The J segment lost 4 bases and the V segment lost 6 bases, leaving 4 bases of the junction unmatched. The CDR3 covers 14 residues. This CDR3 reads CASRGLAGPYEQYF. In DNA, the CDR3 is TGTGCCAGCAGAGGACTAGCGGGACCGTACGAGCAGTACTTC.

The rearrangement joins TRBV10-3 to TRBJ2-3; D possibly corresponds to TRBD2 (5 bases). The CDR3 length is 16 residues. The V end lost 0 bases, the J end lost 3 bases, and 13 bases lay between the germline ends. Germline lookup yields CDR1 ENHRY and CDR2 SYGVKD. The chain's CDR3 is CAISESIGRGTDTQYF. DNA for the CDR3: TGTGCCATCAGTGAGTCGATTGGGAGAGGGACAGATACGCAGTATTTT.

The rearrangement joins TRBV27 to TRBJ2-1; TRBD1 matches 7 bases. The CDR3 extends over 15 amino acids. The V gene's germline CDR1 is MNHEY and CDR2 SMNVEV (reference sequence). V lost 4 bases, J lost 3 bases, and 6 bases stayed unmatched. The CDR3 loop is CASSSSGTDYNEQFF. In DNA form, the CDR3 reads TGTGCCAGCAGTTCCTCCGGGACAGACTACAATGAGCAGTTCTTC.

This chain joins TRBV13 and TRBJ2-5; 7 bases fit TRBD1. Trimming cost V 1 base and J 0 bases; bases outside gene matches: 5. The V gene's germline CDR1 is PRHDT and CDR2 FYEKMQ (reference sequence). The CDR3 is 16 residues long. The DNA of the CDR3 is TGTGCCAGCAGCTTAGTGTCCCAGGGGGACCAAGAGACCCAGTACTTC. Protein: CASSLVSQGDQETQYF.

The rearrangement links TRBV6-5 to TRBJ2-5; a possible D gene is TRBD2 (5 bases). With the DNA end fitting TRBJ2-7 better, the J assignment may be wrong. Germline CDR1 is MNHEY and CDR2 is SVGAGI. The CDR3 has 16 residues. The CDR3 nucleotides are TGTGCCAGCAGTTACTCGAGTAAAGGGAGCTCCTACGAGCAGTACTTC. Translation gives CASSYSSKGSSYEQYF.

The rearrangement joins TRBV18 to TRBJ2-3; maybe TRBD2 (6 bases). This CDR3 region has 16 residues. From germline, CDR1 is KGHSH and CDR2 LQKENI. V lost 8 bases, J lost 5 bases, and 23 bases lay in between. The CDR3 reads CASRLLGPGGRDTQYF. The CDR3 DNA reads TGTGCCAGCCGACTTTTAGGCCCAGGAGGGAGAGATACGCAGTATTTT.

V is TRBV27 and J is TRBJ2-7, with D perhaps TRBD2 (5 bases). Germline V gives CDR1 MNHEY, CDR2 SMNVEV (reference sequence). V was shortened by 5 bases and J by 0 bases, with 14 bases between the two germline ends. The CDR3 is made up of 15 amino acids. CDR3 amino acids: CASSIGLSSSYEQYF. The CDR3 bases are TGTGCCAGCAGTATCGGACTGTCTAGCTCCTACGAGCAGTACTTC.

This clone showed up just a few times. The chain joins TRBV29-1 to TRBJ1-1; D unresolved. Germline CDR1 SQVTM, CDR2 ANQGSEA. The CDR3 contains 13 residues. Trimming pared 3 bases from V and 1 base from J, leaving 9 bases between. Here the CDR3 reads CSVDDTPNTEAFF. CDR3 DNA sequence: TGCAGCGTTGATGACACCCCGAACACTGAAGCTTTCTTT. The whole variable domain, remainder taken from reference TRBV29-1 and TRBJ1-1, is SAVISQKPSRDICQRGTSLTIQCQVDSQVTMMFWYRQQPGQSLTLIATANQGSEATYESGFVIDKFPISRPNLTFSTLTVSNMSPEDSSIYLCSVDDTPNTEAFFGQGTRLTVV.

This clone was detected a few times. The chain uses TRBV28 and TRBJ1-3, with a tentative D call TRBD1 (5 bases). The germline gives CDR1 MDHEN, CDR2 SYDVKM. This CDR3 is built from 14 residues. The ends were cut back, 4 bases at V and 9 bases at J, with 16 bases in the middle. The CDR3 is CASSSQGTRPTIYF. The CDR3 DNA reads TGTGCCAGCAGTTCCCAGGGAACCCGGCCCACCATATATTTT.

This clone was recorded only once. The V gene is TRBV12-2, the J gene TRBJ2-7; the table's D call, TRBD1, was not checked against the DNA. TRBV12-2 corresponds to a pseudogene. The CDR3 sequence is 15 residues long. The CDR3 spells CASRYRDRESDEQYF. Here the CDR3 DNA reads TGTGCAAGTCGCTACCGGGACAGGGAATCGGACGAGCAGTACTTC.